These 11 T cell receptor beta chains came from one sample sequenced in a study of blood T cell repertoires in COVID-19. Generated by immunoSEQ multiplex PCR, the TCRdb table keeps only in-frame clones and is missing some. The sample consists of about 120,000 clones, more than 75% of them appearing once. The sample was peripheral blood. The receptors were sampled from a man aged 55 to 70 with acute or convalescent COVID-19.

J is TRBJ2-1 and V is TRBV28, with D perhaps TRBD2 (5 bases). Germline values: CDR1 MDHEN, CDR2 SYDVKM. V lost 5 bases, J lost 4 bases, and 15 bases lay in between. This CDR3 is 15 amino acids long. CDR3 sequence reads: CASSPAGLFYNEQFF. Written as DNA, the CDR3 is TGTGCCAGCAGTCCCGCGGGCCTTTTTTACAATGAGCAGTTCTTC.

Turning to this clone: Other DNA sequences from this sample encode an identical CDR3 as well. The chain has TRBV28 and TRBJ1-2, with D maybe TRBD1 (6 bases). The germline CDR1 and CDR2 sequences are MDHEN and SYDVKM. This CDR3 has 13 amino acids. The ends were cut back, 5 bases at V and 2 bases at J, with 9 bases in the middle. The CDR3 nucleotides are TGTGCCAGCAGTCTACAGGGAAACTATGGCTACACCTTC. This encodes CASSLQGNYGYTF.

J is TRBJ2-1 and V is TRBV5-6; 7 bases line up with TRBD2. The V segment lost 4 bases and the J segment 5 bases; nucleotides outside the gene matches: 9. Germline loops: CDR1 SGHDT, CDR2 YYEEEE. There are 15 residues in the CDR3. CDR3 bases: TGTGCCAGCAGCCCCATGGGGGGGTTGGACAATGAGCAGTTCTTC. Encoded protein: CASSPMGGLDNEQFF.

The chain recombines TRBV5-1 with TRBJ2-1; 8 bases are shared with TRBD1. Germline CDR1 SGHRS, CDR2 YFSETQ. This CDR3 contains 15 residues. Losses at the gene ends were 4 bases for V and 2 bases for J; bases not matched to a gene: 5. CDR3 loop: CASSTRTGPYNEQFF. CDR3 sequence (DNA): TGCGCCAGCAGCACCAGGACAGGGCCCTACAATGAGCAGTTCTTC.

The chain is built from TRBV14 and TRBJ2-2; 9 bases map to TRBD1. With 4 bases clipped from V and 6 bases from J, the junction kept 6 bases outside the gene matches. The germline gives CDR1 SGHDN, CDR2 FVKESK. This CDR3 region has 15 residues. The CDR3 region is CASSLDRGWAGELFF. The CDR3, as DNA: TGTGCCAGCAGCCTGGACAGGGGTTGGGCCGGGGAGCTGTTTTTT. Variable domain in full (rest from reference TRBV14 and TRBJ2-2): EAGVTQFPSHSVIEKGQTVTLRCDPISGHDNLYWYRRVMGKEIKFLLHFVKESKQDESGMPNNRFLAERTGGTYSTLKVQPAELEDSGVYFCASSLDRGWAGELFFGEGSRLTVL.

This chain links TRBV19 with TRBJ2-7; D remains unclear. CDR1 and CDR2 from the germline V gene are LNHDA and SQIVND (reference sequence). The CDR3 is 13 residues long. Trimming removed 6 bases at V and 9 bases at J, with 18 bases between. This chain's CDR3 is CASSHRSEGGQYF. The CDR3, as DNA: TGTGCCAGTAGCCATAGATCCGAAGGCGGGCAGTACTTC.

The chain combines TRBV7-9 with TRBJ2-7, with D possibly TRBD1 on 8 matching bases. The CDR3 runs to 15 residues. V was clipped by 4 bases and J by 9 bases, with 22 bases between them. Germline-derived CDR1 and CDR2 are SEHNR and FQNEAQ (reference sequence). CDR3 coding DNA: TGTGCCAGCAGCTCCTCAGGACAGGGAGGGGCAGGGCAGTACTTC. Amino acid sequence: CASSSSGQGGAGQYF. Full variable domain (missing parts from reference TRBV7-9 and TRBJ2-7): DTGVSQNPRHKITKRGQNVTFRCDPISEHNRLYWYRQTLGQGPEFLTYFQNEAQLEKSRLLSDRFSAERPKGSFSTLEIQRTEQGDSAMYLCASSSSGQGGAGQYFGPGTRLTVT.

The chain joins TRBV9 to TRBJ2-2; weak D call: TRBD2 (6 bases). There are 15 residues in the CDR3. CDR1 is SGDLS and CDR2 is YYNGEE in the germline V gene. The V end was cut by 4 bases, the J end by 7 bases, with 17 bases between. CDR3 region: CASSLGEVKGGELFF. CDR3 in DNA: TGTGCCAGCAGCTTAGGGGAGGTTAAGGGCGGGGAGCTGTTTTTT.

This chain joins TRBV30 and TRBJ2-3, with TRBD1 as a possible D gene (7 bases). Germline CDR1 is GTSNPN and CDR2 is SVGIG (reference sequence). There are 12 residues in the CDR3. The V gene lost 4 bases and the J gene lost 4 bases, with 9 bases spanning the gap. The CDR3 DNA is TGTGCCTGGACCAGGGGGGCAGATACGCAGTATTTT. Its translation: CAWTRGADTQYF.

This sequence joins TRBV6-5 and TRBJ2-7; perhaps TRBD2 as D (5 bases). Germline values: CDR1 MNHEY, CDR2 SVGAGI. V dropped 10 bases and J dropped 2 bases, with 18 bases sitting between them. This CDR3 region has 14 residues. The chain's CDR3 is CATLTPGSTYEQYF. The CDR3 nucleotides read TGTGCCACCCTTACCCCGGGGTCTACCTACGAGCAGTACTTC.

The rearrangement joins TRBV28 to TRBJ2-7; D may be TRBD2 (5 bases). This CDR3 contains 13 residues. Germline V lookup: CDR1 MDHEN, CDR2 SYDVKM. Trimming stripped 8 bases from V and 0 bases from J, with 11 bases between. CDR3 sequence (DNA): TGTGCCAGCTGTACCCGGGGCTCCTACGAGCAGTACTTC. It is translated as CASCTRGSYEQYF.